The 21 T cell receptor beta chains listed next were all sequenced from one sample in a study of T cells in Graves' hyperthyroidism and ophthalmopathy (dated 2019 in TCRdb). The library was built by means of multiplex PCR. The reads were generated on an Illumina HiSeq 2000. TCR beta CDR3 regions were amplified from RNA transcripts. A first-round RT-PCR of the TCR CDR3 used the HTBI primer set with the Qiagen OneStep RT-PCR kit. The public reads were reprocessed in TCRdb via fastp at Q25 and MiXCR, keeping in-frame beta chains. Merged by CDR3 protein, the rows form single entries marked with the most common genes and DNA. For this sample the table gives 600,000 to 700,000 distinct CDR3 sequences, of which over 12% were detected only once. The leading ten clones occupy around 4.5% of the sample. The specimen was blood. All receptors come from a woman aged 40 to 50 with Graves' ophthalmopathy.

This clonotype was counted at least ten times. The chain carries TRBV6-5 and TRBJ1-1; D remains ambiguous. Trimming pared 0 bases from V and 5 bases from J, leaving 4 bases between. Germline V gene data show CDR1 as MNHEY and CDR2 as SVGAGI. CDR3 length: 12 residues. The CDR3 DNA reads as TGTGCCAGCAGTTACTCGCAGACTGAAGCTTTCTTT. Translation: CASSYSQTEAFF.

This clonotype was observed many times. The chain's CDR3 is CATSTTPGETQYF. The CDR3, as DNA: TGTGCCACCAGCACCACACCGGGGGAGACCCAGTACTTC. This sequence joins TRBV15 and TRBJ2-5; D is perhaps TRBD2 (5 bases). Germline lookup yields CDR1 LNHNV and CDR2 YYDKDF (reference sequence). V lost 4 bases, J lost 5 bases, and 11 bases lay in between. The CDR3 contains 13 residues.

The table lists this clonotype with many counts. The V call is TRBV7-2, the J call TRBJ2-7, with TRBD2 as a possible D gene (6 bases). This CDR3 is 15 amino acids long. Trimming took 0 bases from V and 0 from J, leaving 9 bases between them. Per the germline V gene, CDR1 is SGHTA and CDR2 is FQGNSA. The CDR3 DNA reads TGTGCCAGCAGCTTAGCCGGGAGACCCTCCTACGAGCAGTACTTC. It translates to CASSLAGRPSYEQYF.

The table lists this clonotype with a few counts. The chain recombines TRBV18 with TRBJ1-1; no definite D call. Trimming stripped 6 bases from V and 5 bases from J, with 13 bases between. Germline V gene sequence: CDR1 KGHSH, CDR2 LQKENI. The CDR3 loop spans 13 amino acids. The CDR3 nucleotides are TGTGCCAGCTCCCGGGAAGGGAGGACTGAAGCTTTCTTT. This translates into CASSREGRTEAFF.

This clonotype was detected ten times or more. The CDR3 loop reads CASSPRTSFEQYF. The CDR3 DNA reads as TGTGCCAGCAGCCCACGGACTAGCTTCGAGCAGTACTTC. The genes are TRBV7-9 and TRBJ2-7, with 8 bases lining up with TRBD2. This CDR3 has 13 residues. The V gene end was trimmed by 5 bases and the J gene end by 6 bases; junction bases not matched to a gene: 6. Germline CDR1 and CDR2: SEHNR and FQNEAQ (reference sequence).

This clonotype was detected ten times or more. Here the CDR3 reads CASSYTMRMEGDGETQYF. CDR3 sequence (DNA): TGTGCCAGCAGTTACACCATGCGGATGGAGGGAGATGGAGAGACCCAGTACTTC. The V gene is TRBV6-5, the J gene TRBJ2-5; tentative D call: TRBD2 (6 bases). CDR3 length: 18 residues. CDR1 is MNHEY, CDR2 SVGAGI, per germline. Trimming left V 2 bases short and J 4 bases short, with 23 bases between.

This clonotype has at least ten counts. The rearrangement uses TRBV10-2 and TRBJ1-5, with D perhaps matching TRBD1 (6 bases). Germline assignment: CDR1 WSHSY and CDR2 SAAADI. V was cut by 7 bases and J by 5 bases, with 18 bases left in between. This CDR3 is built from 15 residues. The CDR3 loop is CASTEPGADYQPQHF. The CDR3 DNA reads TGCGCCAGCACCGAGCCGGGGGCAGACTATCAGCCCCAGCATTTT.

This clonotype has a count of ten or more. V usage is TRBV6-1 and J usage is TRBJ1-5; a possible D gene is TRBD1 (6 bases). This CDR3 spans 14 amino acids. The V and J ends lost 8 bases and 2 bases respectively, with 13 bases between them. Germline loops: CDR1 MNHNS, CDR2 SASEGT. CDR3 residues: CASQGHLGNQPQHF. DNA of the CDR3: TGTGCCAGCCAGGGACATCTTGGCAATCAGCCCCAGCATTTT.

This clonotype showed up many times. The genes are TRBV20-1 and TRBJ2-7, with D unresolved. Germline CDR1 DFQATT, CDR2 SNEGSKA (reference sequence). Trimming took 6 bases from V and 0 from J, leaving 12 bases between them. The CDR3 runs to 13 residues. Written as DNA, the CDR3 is TGCAGTGCCCAGCTAGAAGACTCCTACGAGCAGTACTTC. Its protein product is CSAQLEDSYEQYF.

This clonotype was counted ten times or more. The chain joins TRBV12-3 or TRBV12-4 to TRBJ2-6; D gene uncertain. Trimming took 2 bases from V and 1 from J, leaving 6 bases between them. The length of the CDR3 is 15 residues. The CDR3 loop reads CASSLLESGANVLTF. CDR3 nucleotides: TGTGCCAGCAGTTTATTGGAATCTGGGGCCAACGTCCTGACTTTC.

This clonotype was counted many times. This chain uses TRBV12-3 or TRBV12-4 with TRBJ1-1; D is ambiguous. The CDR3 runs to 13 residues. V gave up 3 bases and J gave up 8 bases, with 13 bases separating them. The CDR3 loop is CASSLATNQEAFF. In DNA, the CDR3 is TGTGCCAGCAGTTTGGCGACTAATCAAGAAGCTTTCTTT.

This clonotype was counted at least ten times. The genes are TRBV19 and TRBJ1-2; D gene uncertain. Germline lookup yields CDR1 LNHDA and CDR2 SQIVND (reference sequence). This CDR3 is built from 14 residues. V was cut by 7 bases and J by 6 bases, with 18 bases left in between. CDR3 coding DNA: TGTGCCAGTATCGGTTCGGGCGCTGCTAATGGCTACACCTTC. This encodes CASIGSGAANGYTF.

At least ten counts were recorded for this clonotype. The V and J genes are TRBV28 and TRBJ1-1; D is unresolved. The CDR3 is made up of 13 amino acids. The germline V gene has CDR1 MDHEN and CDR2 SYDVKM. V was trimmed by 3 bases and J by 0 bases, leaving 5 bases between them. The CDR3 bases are TGTGCCAGCAGTTTTGTCCTGAACACTGAAGCTTTCTTT. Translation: CASSFVLNTEAFF.

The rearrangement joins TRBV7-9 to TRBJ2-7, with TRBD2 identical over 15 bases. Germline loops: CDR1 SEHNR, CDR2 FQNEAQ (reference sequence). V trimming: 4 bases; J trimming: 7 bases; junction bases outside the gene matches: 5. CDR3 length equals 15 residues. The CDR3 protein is CASSSWTSGRGEQYF. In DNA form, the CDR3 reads TGTGCCAGCAGCTCATGGACTAGCGGGAGGGGTGAGCAGTACTTC. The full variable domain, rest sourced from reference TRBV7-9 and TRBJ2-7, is DTGVSQNPRHKITKRGQNVTFRCDPISEHNRLYWYRQTLGQGPEFLTYFQNEAQLEKSRLLSDRFSAERPKGSFSTLEIQRTEQGDSAMYLCASSSWTSGRGEQYFGPGTRLTVT.

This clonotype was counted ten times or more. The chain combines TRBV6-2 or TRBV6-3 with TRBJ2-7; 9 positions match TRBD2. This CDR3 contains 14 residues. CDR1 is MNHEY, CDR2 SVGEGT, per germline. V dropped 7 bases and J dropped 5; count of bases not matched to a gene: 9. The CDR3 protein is CASTLAGLNHEQYF. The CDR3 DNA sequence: TGTGCCAGCACCCTAGCGGGATTGAACCACGAGCAGTACTTC.

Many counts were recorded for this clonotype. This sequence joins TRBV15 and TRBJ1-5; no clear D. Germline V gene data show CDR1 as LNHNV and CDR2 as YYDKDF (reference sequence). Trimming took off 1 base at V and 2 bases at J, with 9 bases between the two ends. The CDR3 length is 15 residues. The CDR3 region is CATSRAVSGNQPQHF. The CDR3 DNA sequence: TGTGCCACCAGCAGAGCTGTTTCCGGCAATCAGCCCCAGCATTTT.

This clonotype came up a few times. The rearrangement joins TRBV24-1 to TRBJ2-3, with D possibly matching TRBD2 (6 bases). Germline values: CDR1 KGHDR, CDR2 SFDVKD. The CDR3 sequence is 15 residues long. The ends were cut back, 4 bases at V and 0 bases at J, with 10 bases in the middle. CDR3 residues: CATSDPGLSTDTQYF. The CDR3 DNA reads TGTGCCACCAGTGACCCGGGACTGAGCACAGATACGCAGTATTTT.

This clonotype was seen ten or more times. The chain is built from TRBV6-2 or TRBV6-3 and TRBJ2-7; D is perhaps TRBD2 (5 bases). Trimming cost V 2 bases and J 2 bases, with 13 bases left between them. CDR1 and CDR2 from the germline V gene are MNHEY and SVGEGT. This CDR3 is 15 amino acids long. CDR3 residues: CASSYKGEGPYEQYF. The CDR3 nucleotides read TGTGCCAGCAGTTACAAGGGTGAGGGCCCCTACGAGCAGTACTTC.

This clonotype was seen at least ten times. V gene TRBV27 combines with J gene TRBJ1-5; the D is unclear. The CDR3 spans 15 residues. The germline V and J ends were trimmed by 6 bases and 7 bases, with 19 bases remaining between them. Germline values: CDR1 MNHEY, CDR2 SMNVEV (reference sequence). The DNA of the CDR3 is TGTGCCAGCAGCAGCCTTCAAAGGAGGGAACAGCCCCAGCATTTT. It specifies CASSSLQRREQPQHF.

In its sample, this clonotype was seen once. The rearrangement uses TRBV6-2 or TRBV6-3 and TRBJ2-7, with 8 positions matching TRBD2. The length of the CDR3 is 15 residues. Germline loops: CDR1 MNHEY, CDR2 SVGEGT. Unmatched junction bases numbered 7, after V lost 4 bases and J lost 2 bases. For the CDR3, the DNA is TGTGCCAGCAGTTTCCGAGCGGGAGCTACCTACGAGCAGTACTTC. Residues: CASSFRAGATYEQYF.

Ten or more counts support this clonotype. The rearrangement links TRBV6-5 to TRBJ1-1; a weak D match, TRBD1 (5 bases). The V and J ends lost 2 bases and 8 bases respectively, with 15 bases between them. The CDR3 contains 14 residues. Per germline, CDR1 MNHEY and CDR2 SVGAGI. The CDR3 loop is CASSYHKGPGEAFF. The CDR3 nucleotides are TGTGCCAGCAGTTACCACAAGGGTCCAGGGGAAGCTTTCTTT.